The entry below describes one TCR beta chain. Its target antigen remains unknown. Base qualities are not recorded, but no much larger clone differs from it by a single base. Distinct nucleotide sequences in the sample also encode this CDR3. At the junction V is shortened by 4 bases and J by 7 bases; bases outside the gene matches: 12. CDR1 and CDR2 are read off the germline V gene as MDHEN and SYDVKM. The CDR3 runs 15 residues from the cysteine to the phenylalanine. The sequence is cut down to CDR3 DNA, 45 bases in frame from base 1. Additional sequencing covered unstimulated subsets from three donor pairs, namely CD8+ effector memory, CD4+ naive, CD8+ TEMRA, CD4+ memory and CD8+ naive. Sorted unstimulated T cells, along with proliferating T cells recovered from mixed lymphocyte reactions, underwent TCRbeta CDR3 sequencing. Fresh whole blood from nine to eleven HLA-typed healthy donors was used to isolate PBMCs.

These data belong to a study of siplizumab effects on memory and regulatory T cells (dated by TCRdb to the late 2010s). As for the study more broadly: The study examined how the anti-CD2 antibody siplizumab affects alloreactive T-cell subsets in allogeneic mixed lymphocyte reactions built from human PBMCs.

Library preparation used the immunoSEQ multiplex PCR assay. The deep sequencing platform assayed about 10^5 TCR templates per sample. Genomic DNA extracted from sorted T cells was used for TCRbeta CDR3 sequencing. The published analysis was carried out like this. The R programming language was used for the clonal analysis of the TCRbeta CDR3 data. Comparing unstimulated samples against CFSE-low samples taken after the reaction was how alloreactive CD4+ and CD8+ clones were defined. Regulatory or non-regulatory origin of alloreactive CD4+ clones was assigned by matching sequences to the sorted unstimulated Treg and non-Treg repertoires. Sourced from immuneACCESS, this table was stored by TCRdb with only in-frame sequences that have V and J called. A share of the clones is absent; for the studies checked, an unresolved V gene accounts for under half, and the remainder has no known explanation. That table furnishes V, J and clone size, whereas the DNA furnished D and trimming. Here the sample has 55,000 to 80,000 clones; about 80% occur a single time. Jointly, the top ten make up roughly 0.4% of the sample.

What the work shows at the level of the full study, not this receptor alone: The cumulative frequency of alloreactive sequences that could be traced back to unstimulated CD4+ memory T cells was significantly reduced by siplizumab. Greater diversity appeared to be present in unstimulated naive T cells than in memory T cells, and a substantial contribution to the alloresponse seemed to be made by naive cells. About 75-97% of proliferating CD4+ or CD8+ clones could not be given a naive or memory phenotype. Of the alloreactive CD4+ clones that could be mapped, the Treg-derived share averaged about 63% with siplizumab compared with approximately 25% in control reactions. Whether proliferating Tregs from siplizumab cultures actually had suppressive function was not functionally confirmed. Sequences below about 10^-5 frequency were poorly captured, so only a minor fraction of alloreactive clones could be mapped to unstimulated subsets.

The TCR originated in a human donor in good health. The V and J genes are TRBV28 and TRBJ1-2; 7 junctional bases match TRBD1. Sequencing was done on a sample of memory CD4+ T cells sorted from blood. The cell subset or site tag for this specimen amounts to: unstimulated CD4+ memory T cells. This receptor carries the CDR3 CASSSTGAGWAGYTF. The sequence in DNA is TGTGCCAGCAGTTCAACAGGGGCGGGGTGGGCTGGCTACACCTTC.